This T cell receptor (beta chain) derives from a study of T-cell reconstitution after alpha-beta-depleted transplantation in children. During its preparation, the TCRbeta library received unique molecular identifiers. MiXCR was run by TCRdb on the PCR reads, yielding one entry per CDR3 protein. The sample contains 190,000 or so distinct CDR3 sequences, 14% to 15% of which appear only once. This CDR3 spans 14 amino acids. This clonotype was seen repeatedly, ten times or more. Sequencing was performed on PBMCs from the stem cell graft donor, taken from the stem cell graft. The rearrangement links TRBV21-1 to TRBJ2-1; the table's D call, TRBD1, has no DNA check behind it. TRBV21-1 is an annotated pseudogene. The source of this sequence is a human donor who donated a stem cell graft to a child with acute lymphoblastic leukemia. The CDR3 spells CASSRGRGEGEQFF. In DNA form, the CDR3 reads TGTGCCAGCAGCCGGGGCCGGGGGGAAGGAGAGCAGTTCTTC.